The 10 T cell receptor beta chains given below trace back to one sample, sequenced in a study of blood T cell repertoires in COVID-19 (dated by TCRdb to the early 2020s). Libraries were made using the immunoSEQ multiplex PCR assay. TCRdb carries this immuneACCESS record with in-frame sequences only. Its versions omit some clonotypes, under half of them owing to an unresolved V gene in the studies checked, with the rest unexplained. In this sample the table shows approximately 99,000 clones, about four fifths of which occur a single time. About 4% of the sample rests with the top ten. The material sequenced was peripheral blood. The source of these receptors is an older woman with acute or convalescent COVID-19.

J is TRBJ2-3 and V is TRBV30; D might be TRBD1 (5 bases). The length of the CDR3 is 14 residues. V lost 1 base and J lost 0, with 8 bases in between. Germline-derived CDR1 and CDR2 are GTSNPN and SVGIG (reference sequence). The CDR3 region has the DNA TGTGCCTGGAGTGAGGGGCAGAGCACAGATACGCAGTATTTT. It translates to CAWSEGQSTDTQYF.

The gene calls are TRBV6-5 and TRBJ2-7, with 8 bases identical to TRBD1. V was pared by 6 bases and J by 1 base, with 8 bases of the junction left unmatched. The CDR3 runs to 15 residues. The germline V gene has CDR1 MNHEY and CDR2 SVGAGI. CDR3 sequence: CASSPGQAGSYEQYF. In DNA form, the CDR3 reads TGTGCCAGCAGCCCGGGACAGGCGGGGTCCTACGAGCAGTACTTC.

This clone was counted once. This chain connects TRBV24-1 to TRBJ1-1, with D possibly matching TRBD1 (5 bases). CDR1 and CDR2 from the germline V gene are KGHDR and SFDVKD. V was trimmed by 7 bases and J by 1 base, leaving 12 bases between them. The CDR3 has 14 amino acids. The CDR3 is CATRSGGRNTEAFF. The CDR3 bases are TGTGCCACCAGAAGTGGGGGGAGGAACACTGAAGCTTTCTTT.

The chain employs TRBV2 and TRBJ2-5, with 7 positions matching TRBD2. The CDR3 has 11 residues. J gave up 11 bases and V 4 bases, and 4 bases lay outside the gene matches. The V gene's germline CDR1 is SNHLY and CDR2 FYNNEI. CDR3 residues: CASSGEGAQYF. As DNA, the CDR3 is TGTGCCAGCAGTGGGGAGGGCGCACAGTACTTC.

Remarks on this clone: A junction boundary mismatches the germline segment, possibly from a read error. The chain combines TRBV6-2 or TRBV6-3 with TRBJ1-5, with TRBD1 matching over 7 bases. Germline CDR1 MNHEY, CDR2 SVGEGT. CDR3 length: 16 amino acids. The CDR3 is CASSYRGQDANRPQHF. CDR3 DNA sequence: TGTGCCAGCAGTTACCGCGGACAGGACGCAAATCGGCCCCAGCATTTT.

The chain combines TRBV7-2 with TRBJ2-7; tentatively, D is TRBD1 (5 bases). The germline CDR1 and CDR2 sequences are SGHTA and FQGNSA. CDR3 length equals 14 residues. V lost 1 base and J 9 bases, leaving 16 bases between the germline ends. The chain's CDR3 is CASSLDTGPTLQYF. The CDR3 nucleotides read TGTGCCAGCAGCTTAGATACAGGTCCTACGTTGCAGTACTTC.

The chain has TRBV7-3 and TRBJ2-2; D gene unclear. This CDR3 spans 16 amino acids. Deletions cut 4 bases from V and 0 bases from J, with 12 bases between. Germline assignment: CDR1 SGHTA and CDR2 FQGTGA. CDR3 sequence (DNA): TGTGCCAGCAGCTCCCCAGAGGAAACGAACACCGGGGAGCTGTTTTTT. It codes for CASSSPEETNTGELFF. Looking up the rest from reference TRBV7-3 and TRBJ2-2 gives the full variable domain: GAGVSQTPSNKVTEKGKYVELRCDPISGHTALYWYRQSLGQGPEFLIYFQGTGAADDSGLPNDRFFAVRPEGSVSTLKIQRTERGDSAVYLCASSSPEETNTGELFFGEGSRLTVL.

The rearrangement uses TRBV7-9 and TRBJ2-1; TRBD2 matches 10 bases. With V trimmed by 5 bases and J by 8 bases, 12 bases remained unmatched. Germline V gene sequence: CDR1 SEHNR, CDR2 FQNEAQ (reference sequence). The CDR3 covers 16 residues. For the CDR3, the DNA is TGTGCCAGCAGCCTCCTAGGGGCTAGCGGGAGTTATGAGCAGTTCTTC. This encodes CASSLLGASGSYEQFF.

V and J are TRBV20-1 and TRBJ1-1, with D tentatively TRBD1 (6 bases). The V gene's germline CDR1 is DFQATT and CDR2 SNEGSKA (reference sequence). V was cut by 3 bases and J by 1 base, with 18 bases left in between. This CDR3 spans 16 amino acids. CDR3 amino acids: CSASVGGAPGNTEAFF. CDR3 nucleotide sequence: TGCAGTGCTAGTGTGGGGGGGGCCCCCGGGAACACTGAAGCTTTCTTT.

The gene calls are TRBV28 and TRBJ1-1; D gene unclear. V gave up 2 bases and J gave up 0 bases, with 7 bases separating them. The CDR3 totals 14 residues. Germline CDR1 MDHEN, CDR2 SYDVKM. DNA of the CDR3: TGTGCCAGCAGTTTAATCGTCGTGAACACTGAAGCTTTCTTT. Amino acid sequence: CASSLIVVNTEAFF. The full variable domain, its missing parts supplied by reference TRBV28 and TRBJ1-1, is DVKVTQSSRYLVKRTGEKVFLECVQDMDHENMFWYRQDPGLGLRLIYFSYDVKMKEKGDIPEGYSVSREKKERFSLILESASTNQTSMYLCASSLIVVNTEAFFGQGTRLTVV.